This TCR beta chain was profiled in a study of blood T cell repertoires in COVID-19. At the level of the study: Acute and convalescent COVID-19 samples came from the United States, Italy and Spain. Nucleic acid was either cDNA or gDNA, and it came from T cells, B-cell-depleted T cells, or PBMCs.

A single count supports this clone. Per the authors' pipeline: Amplification of reference gene primers was used by the study to estimate nucleated cell counts. The table came from immunoSEQ multiplex PCR; TCRdb's copy has only in-frame clones and leaves some out. That table is the source of V, J and clone size, and D and trimming were worked out from the DNA. The sample has approximately 180,000 clones, 80% to 90% seen once. The CDR3 consists of 17 residues. Germline V CDR1 and CDR2: SGHAT, FQNNGV. V gave up 3 bases and J gave up 2 bases; unmatched junction bases: 4. The clonotype comes from a human donor with active or convalescent COVID-19. The donor label of this sample is uncertain. The rearrangement joins TRBV11-2 to TRBJ2-6; TRBD1 matches 10 bases. Sequencing was carried out using peripheral blood. CDR3 DNA sequence: TGTGCCAGCAGCTTCACCGGGACAGGGGCTGGGGCCAACGTCCTGACTTTC. Translated: CASSFTGTGAGANVLTF.